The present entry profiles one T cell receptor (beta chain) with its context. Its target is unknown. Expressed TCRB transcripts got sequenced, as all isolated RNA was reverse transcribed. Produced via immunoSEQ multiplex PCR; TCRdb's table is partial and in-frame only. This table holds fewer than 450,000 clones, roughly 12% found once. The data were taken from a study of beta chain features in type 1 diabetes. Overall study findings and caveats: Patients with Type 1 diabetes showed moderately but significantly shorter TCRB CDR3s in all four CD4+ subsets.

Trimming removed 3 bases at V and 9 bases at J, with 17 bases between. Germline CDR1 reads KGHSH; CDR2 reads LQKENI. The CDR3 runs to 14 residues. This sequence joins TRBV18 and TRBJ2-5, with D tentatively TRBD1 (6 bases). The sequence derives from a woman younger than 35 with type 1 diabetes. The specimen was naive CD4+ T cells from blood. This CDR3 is CASSPQDSQGAQYF. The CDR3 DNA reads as TGTGCCAGCTCACCTCAGGACAGTCAAGGTGCCCAGTACTTC.